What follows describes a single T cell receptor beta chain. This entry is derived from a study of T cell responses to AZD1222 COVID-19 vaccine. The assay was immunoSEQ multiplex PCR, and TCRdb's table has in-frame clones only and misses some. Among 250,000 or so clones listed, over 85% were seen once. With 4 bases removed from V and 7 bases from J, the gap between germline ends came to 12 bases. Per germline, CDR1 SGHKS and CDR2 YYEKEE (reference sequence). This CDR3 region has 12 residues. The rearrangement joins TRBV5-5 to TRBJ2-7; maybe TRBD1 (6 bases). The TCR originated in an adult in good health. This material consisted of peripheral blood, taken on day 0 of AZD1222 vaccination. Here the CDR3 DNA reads TGTGCCAGCAGCCTGAGGGGGTGGGAGCAGTACTTC. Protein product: CASSLRGWEQYF.